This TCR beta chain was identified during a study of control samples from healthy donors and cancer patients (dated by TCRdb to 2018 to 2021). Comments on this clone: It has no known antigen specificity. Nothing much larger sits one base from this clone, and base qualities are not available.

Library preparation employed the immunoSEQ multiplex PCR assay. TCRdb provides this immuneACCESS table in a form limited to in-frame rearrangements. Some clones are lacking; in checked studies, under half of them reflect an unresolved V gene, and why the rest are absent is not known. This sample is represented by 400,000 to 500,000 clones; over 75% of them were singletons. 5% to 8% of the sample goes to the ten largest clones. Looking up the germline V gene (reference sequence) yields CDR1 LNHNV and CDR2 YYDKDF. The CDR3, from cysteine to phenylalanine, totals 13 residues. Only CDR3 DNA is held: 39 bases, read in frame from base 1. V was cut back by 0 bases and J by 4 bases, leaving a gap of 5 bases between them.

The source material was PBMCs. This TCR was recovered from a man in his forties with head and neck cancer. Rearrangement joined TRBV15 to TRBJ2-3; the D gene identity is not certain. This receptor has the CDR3 CATSRDPADTQYF. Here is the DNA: TGTGCCACCAGCAGAGATCCCGCAGATACGCAGTATTTT.